This passage covers 21 T cell receptor beta chains from one sample sequenced in a study of cytomegalovirus exposure and HLA in healthy donors. PCR employed 60 Vbeta and 13 Jbeta primers. Profiled with immunoSEQ multiplex PCR; TCRdb holds only in-frame clones, not every one. This table lists tens of thousands of clones. Sequencing was performed on PBMCs. These receptor sequences come from a female donor in good health and CMV-seropositive.

Comments on this clone: The junction shows a germline mismatch at one end, possibly a read error. The V and J genes are TRBV28 and TRBJ2-7, with 8 bases that match TRBD2. The V gene's germline CDR1 is MDHEN and CDR2 SYDVKM. The CDR3 contains 12 residues. The CDR3 loop is CASSLLGGGRHF. The CDR3 region has the DNA TGTGCCAGCAGTTTACTGGGGGGCGGGAGGCACTTC.

This sequence joins TRBV4-1 and TRBJ2-5; 10 bases are shared with TRBD2. With 0 bases clipped from V and 5 bases from J, the junction kept 9 bases outside the gene matches. Germline CDR1 and CDR2: MGHRA and YSYEKL. The CDR3 is 17 amino acids. The CDR3: CASSQESGSGRRETQYF. The CDR3 bases are TGCGCCAGCAGCCAAGAGAGTGGTAGCGGGAGGAGGGAGACCCAGTACTTC.

The CDR3 bases are TGTGCCAGCAGCTTAGTAAGGGGTCGGGAGACCCAGTACTTC. It encodes CASSLVRGRETQYF. The chain couples TRBV13 to TRBJ2-5; D is perhaps TRBD1 (5 bases). The ends were cut back, 1 base at V and 5 bases at J, with 11 bases in the middle. CDR3 size: 14 residues. Germline V gene data show CDR1 as PRHDT and CDR2 as FYEKMQ (reference sequence). The whole variable domain, remainder taken from reference TRBV13 and TRBJ2-5, is AAGVIQSPRHLIKEKRETATLKCYPIPRHDTVYWYQQGPGQDPQFLISFYEKMQSDKGSIPDRFSAQQFSDYHSELNMSSLELGDSALYFCASSLVRGRETQYFGPGTRLLVL.

The V and J genes are TRBV5-1 and TRBJ1-1, with a tentative D call TRBD1 (6 bases). Germline-derived CDR1 and CDR2 are SGHRS and YFSETQ. The CDR3 is 17 amino acids. Trimming pared 0 bases from V and 8 bases from J, leaving 23 bases between. The CDR3 DNA reads TGCGCCAGCAGCTTGGGAGCCGGGACAACGAGACAAACGGAAGCTTTCTTT. It translates to CASSLGAGTTRQTEAFF.

This sequence joins TRBV7-2 and TRBJ2-7; 7 bases line up with TRBD2. V dropped 4 bases and J dropped 2; count of bases not matched to a gene: 14. The germline gives CDR1 SGHTA, CDR2 FQGNSA. The CDR3 contains 17 residues. The CDR3 nucleotides are TGTGCCAGCAGCTCCCCCCCGTGGGGGGGGACCGCCTACGAGCAGTACTTC. It is translated as CASSSPPWGGTAYEQYF. Full variable domain (remainder filled in from reference TRBV7-2 and TRBJ2-7): GAGVSQSPSNKVTEKGKDVELRCDPISGHTALYWYRQSLGQGLEFLIYFQGNSAPDKSGLPSDRFSAERTGGSVSTLTIQRTQQEDSAVYLCASSSPPWGGTAYEQYFGPGTRLTVT.

The chain is built from TRBV7-2 and TRBJ2-5; D unclear. Germline-derived CDR1 and CDR2 are SGHTA and FQGNSA. The V end was cut by 2 bases, the J end by 5 bases, with 9 bases between. The CDR3 runs 13 residues. This CDR3 reads CASSLNHRETQYF. CDR3 DNA: TGTGCCAGCAGCTTAAACCATCGGGAGACCCAGTACTTC.

This clone is medium-sized by frequency. The chain has TRBV6-1 and TRBJ1-5; TRBD1 matches at 8 bases. This CDR3 region has 16 residues. Germline CDR1 is MNHNS and CDR2 is SASEGT. Losses at the gene ends were 2 bases for V and 4 bases for J; bases not matched to a gene: 7. The CDR3, as DNA: TGTGCCAGCAGTGAATGGGCAGGGGGCTCTAATCAGCCCCAGCATTTT. This gives the protein CASSEWAGGSNQPQHF.

V is TRBV28 and J is TRBJ2-7; TRBD1 aligns across 9 bases. The CDR3 loop spans 13 amino acids. Germline V gene sequence: CDR1 MDHEN, CDR2 SYDVKM. V was clipped by 3 bases and J by 3 bases; unmatched bases: 0. CDR3 region: CASSLDRGYEQYF. CDR3 DNA sequence: TGTGCCAGCAGTTTGGACAGGGGCTACGAGCAGTACTTC.

The genes are TRBV19 and TRBJ1-1; D possibly corresponds to TRBD1 (6 bases). The CDR3 is made up of 16 amino acids. Germline CDR1 LNHDA, CDR2 SQIVND (reference sequence). V dropped 4 bases and J dropped 0 bases, with 15 bases sitting between them. CDR3 loop: CASSTGVGEMNTEAFF. The CDR3 bases are TGTGCCAGTAGTACAGGGGTGGGCGAAATGAACACTGAAGCTTTCTTT.

Here the CDR3 reads CASSFSGSGDEQYF. Here the CDR3 DNA reads TGTGCCAGCAGCTTTAGCGGGAGCGGCGACGAGCAGTACTTC. V gene TRBV11-2 combines with J gene TRBJ2-7; 9 bases match TRBD2. The V gene's germline CDR1 is SGHAT and CDR2 FQNNGV. The J segment lost 5 bases and the V segment lost 3 bases, leaving 5 bases of the junction unmatched. The CDR3 is 14 amino acids. The entire variable domain, with the rest obtained from reference TRBV11-2 and TRBJ2-7, is as follows: EAGVAQSPRYKIIEKRQSVAFWCNPISGHATLYWYQQILGQGPKLLIQFQNNGVVDDSQLPKDRFSAERLKGVDSTLKIQPAKLEDSAVYLCASSFSGSGDEQYFGPGTRLTVT.

J is TRBJ2-7 and V is TRBV29-1; 10 positions match TRBD1. CDR1 is SQVTM and CDR2 is ANQGSEA in the germline V gene. The J segment lost 4 bases and the V segment lost 7 bases, leaving 10 bases of the junction unmatched. The CDR3 has 14 residues. The CDR3 is CSGLPGQGRYEQYF. CDR3 nucleotide sequence: TGCAGCGGACTCCCGGGACAGGGGCGGTACGAGCAGTACTTC.

The chain recombines TRBV6-6 with TRBJ2-2, with 9 bases identical to TRBD1. V shed 4 bases, J shed 6 bases, and the junction held 6 bases outside the gene matches. CDR1 is MNHNY, CDR2 SVGAGI, per germline (reference sequence). This CDR3 has 15 amino acids. For the CDR3, the DNA is TGTGCCAGCAGTTCCGGAAACAGGGGGCCCGGGGAGCTGTTTTTT. The encoded protein is CASSSGNRGPGELFF.

The rearrangement uses TRBV7-3 and TRBJ2-1; perhaps TRBD2 as D (7 bases). CDR1 SGHTA and CDR2 FQGTGA come from the germline V gene. Trimming removed 0 bases from V and 8 bases from J, with 20 bases in between. The CDR3 has 17 amino acids. CDR3 residues: CASSLTAWGGTTDEQFF. CDR3 bases: TGTGCCAGCAGCTTAACGGCATGGGGGGGCACGACGGATGAGCAGTTCTTC. Filled out from reference TRBV7-3 and TRBJ2-1, the complete variable domain reads GAGVSQTPSNKVTEKGKYVELRCDPISGHTALYWYRQSLGQGPEFLIYFQGTGAADDSGLPNDRFFAVRPEGSVSTLKIQRTERGDSAVYLCASSLTAWGGTTDEQFFGPGTRLTVL.

The chain recombines TRBV7-6 with TRBJ2-7, with D possibly TRBD2 on 6 matching bases. The CDR3 length is 14 residues. The germline CDR1 and CDR2 sequences are SGHVS and FNYEAQ. The ends were cut back, 1 base at V and 0 bases at J, with 7 bases in the middle. The CDR3 protein is CASSLGGVSYEQYF. Written as DNA, the CDR3 is TGTGCCAGCAGCTTAGGCGGGGTCTCCTACGAGCAGTACTTC.

The chain joins TRBV7-9 to TRBJ2-3; no clear D gene. The CDR3 runs 14 residues. Trimming shortened V by 2 bases and J by 2 bases, and 8 bases separated the two germline ends. Germline assignment: CDR1 SEHNR and CDR2 FQNEAQ (reference sequence). The CDR3 reads CASSLQANTDTQYF. The CDR3 nucleotides are TGTGCCAGCAGCTTACAGGCCAACACAGATACGCAGTATTTT.

The chain links TRBV9 to TRBJ1-1, with D possibly matching TRBD1 (6 bases). The CDR3 is made up of 15 amino acids. Trimming shortened V by 0 bases and J by 0 bases, and 9 bases separated the two germline ends. The germline V gene encodes CDR1 SGDLS and CDR2 YYNGEE. CDR3 residues: CASSVDRDMNTEAFF. The DNA of the CDR3 is TGTGCCAGCAGCGTAGACAGGGATATGAACACTGAAGCTTTCTTT.

The J gene is TRBJ2-7, the V gene TRBV4-2; maybe TRBD2 (5 bases). V shed 1 base and J shed 2 bases, with 9 bases lying between them. The CDR3 loop spans 14 amino acids. The germline V gene has CDR1 LGHNA and CDR2 YNFKEQ. CDR3 region: CASSQVSGTYEQYF. For the CDR3, the DNA is TGTGCCAGCAGCCAAGTATCCGGGACCTACGAGCAGTACTTC.

V gene TRBV29-1 combines with J gene TRBJ2-1; unclear D gene. Trimming shortened V by 2 bases and J by 5 bases, and 7 bases separated the two germline ends. Germline-derived CDR1 and CDR2 are SQVTM and ANQGSEA. The CDR3 has 12 amino acids. The CDR3: CSVEQRDNEQFF. Here the CDR3 DNA reads TGCAGCGTTGAACAGCGAGACAATGAGCAGTTCTTC.

The chain carries TRBV6-6 and TRBJ2-7; possibly TRBD2 for D (5 bases). The CDR3 contains 13 residues. Trimming stripped 6 bases from V and 4 bases from J, with 13 bases between. Germline CDR1 and CDR2: MNHNY and SVGAGI (reference sequence). Here the CDR3 reads CASRDTGVYEQYF. The CDR3 coding sequence is TGTGCCAGCAGAGACACCGGGGTGTACGAGCAGTACTTC.

The genes are TRBV6-5 and TRBJ2-1; the match to TRBD2 covers 8 bases. CDR1 is MNHEY and CDR2 is SVGAGI in the germline V gene. This CDR3 has 14 amino acids. With V trimmed by 6 bases and J by 10 bases, 11 bases remained unmatched. This CDR3 reads CASRTGTSMVEQFF. Here the CDR3 DNA reads TGTGCCAGCAGAACCGGGACTAGTATGGTGGAGCAGTTCTTC.

This rearrangement joins TRBV5-1 to TRBJ1-2, with 10 positions matching TRBD1. V was pared by 0 bases and J by 8 bases, with 7 bases of the junction left unmatched. The CDR3 covers 15 residues. Germline CDR1 reads SGHRS; CDR2 reads YFSETQ. CDR3 nucleotides: TGCGCCAGCAGCTTGGTAGCGACAGGGGGCCTCGGCTACACCTTC. It translates to CASSLVATGGLGYTF.